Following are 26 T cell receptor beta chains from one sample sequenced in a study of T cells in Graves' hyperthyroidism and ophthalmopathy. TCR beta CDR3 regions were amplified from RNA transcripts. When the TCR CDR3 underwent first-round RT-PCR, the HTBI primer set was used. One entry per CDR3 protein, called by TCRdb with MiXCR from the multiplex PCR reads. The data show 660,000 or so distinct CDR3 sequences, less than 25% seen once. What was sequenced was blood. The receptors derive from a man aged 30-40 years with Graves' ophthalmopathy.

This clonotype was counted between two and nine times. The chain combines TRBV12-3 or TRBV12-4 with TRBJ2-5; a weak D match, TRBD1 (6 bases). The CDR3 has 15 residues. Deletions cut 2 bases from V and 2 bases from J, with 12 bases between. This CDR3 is CASSLSDSQQETQYF. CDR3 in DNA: TGTGCCAGCAGTTTATCGGACAGCCAACAAGAGACCCAGTACTTC.

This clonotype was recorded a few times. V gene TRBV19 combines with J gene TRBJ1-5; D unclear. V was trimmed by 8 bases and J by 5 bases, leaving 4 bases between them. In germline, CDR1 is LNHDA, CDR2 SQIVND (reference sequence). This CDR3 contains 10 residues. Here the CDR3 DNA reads TGTGCCAGTGGGCATCAGCCCCAGCATTTT. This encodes CASGHQPQHF.

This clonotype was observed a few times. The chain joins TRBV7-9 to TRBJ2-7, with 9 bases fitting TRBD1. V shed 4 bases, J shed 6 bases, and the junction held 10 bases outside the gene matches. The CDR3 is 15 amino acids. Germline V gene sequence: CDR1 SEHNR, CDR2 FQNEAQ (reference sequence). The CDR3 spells CASSSQDRGNFEQYF. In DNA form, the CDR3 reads TGTGCCAGCAGCTCCCAGGACAGGGGAAATTTCGAGCAGTACTTC.

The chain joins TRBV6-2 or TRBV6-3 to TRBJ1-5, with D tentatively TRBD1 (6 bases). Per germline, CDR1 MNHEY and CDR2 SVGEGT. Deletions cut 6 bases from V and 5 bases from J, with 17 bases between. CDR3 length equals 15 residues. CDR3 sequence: CASRAHADSHQPQHF. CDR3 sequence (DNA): TGTGCCAGCAGAGCGCACGCGGACAGTCATCAGCCCCAGCATTTT.

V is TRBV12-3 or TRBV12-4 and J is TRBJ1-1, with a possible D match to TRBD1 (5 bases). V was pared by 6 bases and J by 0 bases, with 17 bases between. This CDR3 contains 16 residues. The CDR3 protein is CASSGDLEEMNTEAFF. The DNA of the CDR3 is TGTGCCAGCAGCGGGGACTTGGAAGAAATGAACACTGAAGCTTTCTTT.

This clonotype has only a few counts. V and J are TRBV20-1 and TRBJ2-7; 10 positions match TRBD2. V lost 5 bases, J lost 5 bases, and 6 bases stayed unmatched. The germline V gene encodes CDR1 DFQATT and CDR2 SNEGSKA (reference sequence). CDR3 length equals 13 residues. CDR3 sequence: CSAPAGLANEQYF. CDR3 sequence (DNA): TGCAGTGCTCCCGCGGGACTAGCGAACGAGCAGTACTTC.

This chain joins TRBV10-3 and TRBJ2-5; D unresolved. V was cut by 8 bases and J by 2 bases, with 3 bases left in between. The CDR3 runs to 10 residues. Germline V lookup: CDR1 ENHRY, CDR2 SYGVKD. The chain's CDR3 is CAIGQETQYF. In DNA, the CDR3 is TGTGCCATCGGGCAAGAGACCCAGTACTTC.

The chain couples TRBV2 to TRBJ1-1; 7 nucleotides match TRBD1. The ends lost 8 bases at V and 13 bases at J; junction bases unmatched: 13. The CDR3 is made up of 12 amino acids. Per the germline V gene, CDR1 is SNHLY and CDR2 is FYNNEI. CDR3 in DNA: TGTGCCAGCCTCATCAGGGGGGGAAGAGGTTTCTTT. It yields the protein CASLIRGGRGFF.

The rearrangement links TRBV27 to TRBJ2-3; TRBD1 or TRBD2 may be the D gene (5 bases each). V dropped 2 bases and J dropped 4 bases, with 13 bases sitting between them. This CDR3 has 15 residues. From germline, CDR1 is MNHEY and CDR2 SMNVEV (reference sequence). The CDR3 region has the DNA TGTGCCAGCAGTTTACGGGGCCGGGTACCAGATACGCAGTATTTT. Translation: CASSLRGRVPDTQYF.

DNA of the CDR3: TGTGCCACCAGTAAAGGACTGGCTTCCTACGAGCAGTACTTC. Protein: CATSKGLASYEQYF. The rearrangement joins TRBV15 to TRBJ2-7; tentative D call: TRBD2 (5 bases). This CDR3 region has 14 residues. V lost 6 bases, J lost 1 base, and 13 bases lay in between. CDR1 is LNHNV and CDR2 is YYDKDF in the germline V gene (reference sequence).

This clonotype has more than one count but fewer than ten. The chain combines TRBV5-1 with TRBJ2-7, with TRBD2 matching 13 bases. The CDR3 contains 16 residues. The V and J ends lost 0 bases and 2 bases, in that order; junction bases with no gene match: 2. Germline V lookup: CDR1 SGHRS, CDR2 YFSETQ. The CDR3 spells CASSLAGTSGAYEQYF. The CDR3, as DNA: TGCGCCAGCAGCTTGGCCGGGACTAGCGGGGCCTACGAGCAGTACTTC.

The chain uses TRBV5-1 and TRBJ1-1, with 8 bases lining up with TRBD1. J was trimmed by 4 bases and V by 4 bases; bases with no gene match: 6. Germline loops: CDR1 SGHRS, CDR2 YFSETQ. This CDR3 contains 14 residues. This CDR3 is CASSVLTGGTEAFF. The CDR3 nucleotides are TGCGCCAGCAGCGTCCTCACAGGGGGCACTGAAGCTTTCTTT.

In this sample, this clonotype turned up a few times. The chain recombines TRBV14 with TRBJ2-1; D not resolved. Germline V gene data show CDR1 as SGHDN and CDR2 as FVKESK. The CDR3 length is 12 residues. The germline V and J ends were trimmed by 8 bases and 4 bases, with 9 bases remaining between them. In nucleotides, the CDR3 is TGTGCCAGCCAGGACGGATACAATGAGCAGTTCTTC. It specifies CASQDGYNEQFF.

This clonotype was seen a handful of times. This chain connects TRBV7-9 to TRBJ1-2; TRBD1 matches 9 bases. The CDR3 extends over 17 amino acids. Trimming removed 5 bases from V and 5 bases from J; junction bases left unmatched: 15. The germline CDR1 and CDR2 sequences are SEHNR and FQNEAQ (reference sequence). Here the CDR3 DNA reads TGTGCCAGCAGCGTGGGGGACAGGGCGCTGCTCCTTTATGGCTACACCTTC. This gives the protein CASSVGDRALLLYGYTF.

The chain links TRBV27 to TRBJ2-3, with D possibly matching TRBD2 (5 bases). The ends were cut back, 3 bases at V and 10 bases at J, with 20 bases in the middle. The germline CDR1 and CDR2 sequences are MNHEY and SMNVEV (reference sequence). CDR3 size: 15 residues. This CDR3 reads CASSFAGGLEYAQYF. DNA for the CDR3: TGTGCCAGCAGTTTCGCAGGAGGTCTGGAATACGCGCAGTATTTT.

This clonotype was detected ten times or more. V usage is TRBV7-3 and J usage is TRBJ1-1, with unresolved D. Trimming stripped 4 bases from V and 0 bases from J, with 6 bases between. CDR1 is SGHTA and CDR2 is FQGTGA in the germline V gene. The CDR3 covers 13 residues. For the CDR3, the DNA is TGTGCCAGCAGCTCCACCGTGAACACTGAAGCTTTCTTT. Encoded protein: CASSSTVNTEAFF.

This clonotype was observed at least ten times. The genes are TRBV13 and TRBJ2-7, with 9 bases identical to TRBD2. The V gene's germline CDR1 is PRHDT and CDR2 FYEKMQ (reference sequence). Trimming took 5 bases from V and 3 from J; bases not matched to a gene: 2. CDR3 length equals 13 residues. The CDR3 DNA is TGTGCCAGCAGCACGACTAGCGGCTACGAGCAGTACTTC. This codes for CASSTTSGYEQYF. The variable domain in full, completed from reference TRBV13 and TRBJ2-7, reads AAGVIQSPRHLIKEKRETATLKCYPIPRHDTVYWYQQGPGQDPQFLISFYEKMQSDKGSIPDRFSAQQFSDYHSELNMSSLELGDSALYFCASSTTSGYEQYFGPGTRLTVT.

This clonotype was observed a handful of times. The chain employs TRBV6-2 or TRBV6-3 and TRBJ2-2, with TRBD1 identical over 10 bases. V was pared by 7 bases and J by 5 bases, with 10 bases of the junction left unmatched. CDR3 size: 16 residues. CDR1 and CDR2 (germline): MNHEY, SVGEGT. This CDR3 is CASTRDRGEYTGELFF. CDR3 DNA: TGTGCCAGCACCAGGGACAGGGGAGAGTATACCGGGGAGCTGTTTTTT.

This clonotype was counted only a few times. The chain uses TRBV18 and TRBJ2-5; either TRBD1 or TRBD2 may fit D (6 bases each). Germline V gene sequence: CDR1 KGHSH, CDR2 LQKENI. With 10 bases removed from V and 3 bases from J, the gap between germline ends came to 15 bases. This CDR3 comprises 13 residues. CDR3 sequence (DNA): TGTGCCACCACCAGGGGCGGGGAAGAGACCCAGTACTTC. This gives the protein CATTRGGEETQYF.

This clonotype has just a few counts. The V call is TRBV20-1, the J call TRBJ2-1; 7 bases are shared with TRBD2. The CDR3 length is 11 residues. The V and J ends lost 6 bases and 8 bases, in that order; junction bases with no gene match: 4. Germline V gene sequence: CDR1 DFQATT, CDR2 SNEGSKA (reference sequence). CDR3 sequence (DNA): TGCAGTGCGGGAGGGCCTGATGAGCAGTTCTTC. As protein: CSAGGPDEQFF.

Written as DNA, the CDR3 is TGCGCCAGCAGCCAAGAAGGAGAACTTGAAAGGGCTGGGGCCAACGTCCTGACTTTC. It codes for CASSQEGELERAGANVLTF. The rearrangement uses TRBV4-1 and TRBJ2-6; D not certain. Trimming pared 0 bases from V and 2 bases from J, leaving 17 bases between. The CDR3 sequence is 19 residues long. Germline V gene sequence: CDR1 MGHRA, CDR2 YSYEKL.

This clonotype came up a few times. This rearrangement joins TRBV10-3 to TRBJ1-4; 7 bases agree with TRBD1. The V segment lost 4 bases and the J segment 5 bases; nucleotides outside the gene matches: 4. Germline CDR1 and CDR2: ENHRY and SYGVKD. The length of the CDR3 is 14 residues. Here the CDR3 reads CAISADRRNEKLFF. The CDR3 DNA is TGTGCCATCAGTGCGGACAGGCGGAATGAAAAACTGTTTTTT.

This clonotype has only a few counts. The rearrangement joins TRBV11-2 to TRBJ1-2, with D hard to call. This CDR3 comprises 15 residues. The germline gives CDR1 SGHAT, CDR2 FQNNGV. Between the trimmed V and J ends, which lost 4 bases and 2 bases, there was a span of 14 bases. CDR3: CASSSYKVENYGYTF. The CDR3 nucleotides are TGTGCCAGCAGCTCCTACAAGGTTGAAAACTATGGCTACACCTTC.

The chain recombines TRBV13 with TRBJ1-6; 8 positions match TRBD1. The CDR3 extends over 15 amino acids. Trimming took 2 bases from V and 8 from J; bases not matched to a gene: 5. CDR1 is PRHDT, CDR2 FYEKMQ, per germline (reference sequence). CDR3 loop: CASSLNQGAYSPLHF. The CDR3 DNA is TGTGCCAGCAGCTTAAATCAGGGGGCCTATTCACCCCTCCACTTT.

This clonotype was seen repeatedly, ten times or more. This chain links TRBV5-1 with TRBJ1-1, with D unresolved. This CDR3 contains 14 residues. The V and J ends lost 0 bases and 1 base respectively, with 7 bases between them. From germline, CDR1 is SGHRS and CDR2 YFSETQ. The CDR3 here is CASSLGTENTEAFF. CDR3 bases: TGCGCCAGCAGCTTGGGAACAGAGAACACTGAAGCTTTCTTT.

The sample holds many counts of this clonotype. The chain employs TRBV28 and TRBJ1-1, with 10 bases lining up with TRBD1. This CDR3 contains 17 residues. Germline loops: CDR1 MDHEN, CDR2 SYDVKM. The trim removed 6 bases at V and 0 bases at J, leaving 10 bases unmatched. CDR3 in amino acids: CASRFRGQGRMNTEAFF. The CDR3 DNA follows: TGTGCCAGCAGGTTTAGGGGACAGGGGAGAATGAACACTGAAGCTTTCTTT.